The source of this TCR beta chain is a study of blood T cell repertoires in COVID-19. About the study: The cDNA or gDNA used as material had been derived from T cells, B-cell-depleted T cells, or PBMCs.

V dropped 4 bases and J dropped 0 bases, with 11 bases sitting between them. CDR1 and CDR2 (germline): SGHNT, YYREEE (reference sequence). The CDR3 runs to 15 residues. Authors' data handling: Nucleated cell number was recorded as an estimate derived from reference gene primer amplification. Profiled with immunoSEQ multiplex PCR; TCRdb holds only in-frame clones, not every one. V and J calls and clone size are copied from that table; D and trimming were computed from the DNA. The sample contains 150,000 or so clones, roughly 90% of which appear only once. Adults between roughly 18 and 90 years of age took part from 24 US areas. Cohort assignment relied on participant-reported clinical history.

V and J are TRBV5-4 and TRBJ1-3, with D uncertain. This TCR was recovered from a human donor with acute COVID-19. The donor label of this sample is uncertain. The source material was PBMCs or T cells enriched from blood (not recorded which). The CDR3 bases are TGTGCCAGCAGCAGAGGAGCTTACTCTGGAAACACCATATATTTT. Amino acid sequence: CASSRGAYSGNTIYF.